One and the same sample provided the 22 T cell receptor beta chains below, sequenced in a study of shared T cell receptors in the human thymus. TCRdb keeps only in-frame clones here, not all; method: immunoSEQ multiplex PCR. The table records more than 550,000 clones, 70% to 90% of them present only once. These records were also assigned to another study, of human thymus T cells.

Material for sequencing was thymocytes. These receptors originate from a girl younger than two with a congenital heart defect.

V is TRBV14 and J is TRBJ2-5; 15 bases are shared with TRBD2. The CDR3 has 19 residues. Germline CDR1 reads SGHDN; CDR2 reads FVKESK. V lost 2 bases, J lost 4 bases, and 11 bases stayed unmatched. This CDR3 is CASSQKAGLAGGVPETQYF. CDR3 DNA sequence: TGTGCCAGCAGCCAAAAGGCCGGACTAGCGGGGGGGGTACCAGAGACCCAGTACTTC.

The CDR3 DNA sequence: TGTGCCAGCAGGCGGACTAGCGGGGGGGAGAGGCCTAGCACAGATACGCAGTATTTT. It yields the protein CASRRTSGGERPSTDTQYF. J is TRBJ2-3 and V is TRBV7-2; 15 bases line up with TRBD2. The V gene end was trimmed by 6 bases and the J gene end by 0 bases; junction bases not matched to a gene: 10. The length of the CDR3 is 19 residues. The germline gives CDR1 SGHTA, CDR2 FQGNSA.

V gene TRBV14 combines with J gene TRBJ1-6, with 8 nucleotides matching TRBD1. CDR3 length equals 12 residues. Germline V gene sequence: CDR1 SGHDN, CDR2 FVKESK. V dropped 6 bases and J dropped 8; count of bases not matched to a gene: 0. CDR3 nucleotides: TGTGCCAGCAGGGACAGGGATTCACCCCTCCACTTT. As protein: CASRDRDSPLHF.

V gene TRBV27 combines with J gene TRBJ2-1; tentative D call: TRBD2 (5 bases). Trimming removed 7 bases at V and 0 bases at J, with 10 bases between. The CDR3 contains 14 residues. Germline V gene data show CDR1 as MNHEY and CDR2 as SMNVEV (reference sequence). CDR3: CASTTRGSYNEQFF. CDR3 bases: TGTGCCAGCACCACCCGGGGCTCCTACAATGAGCAGTTCTTC.

J is TRBJ2-5 and V is TRBV6-5; possibly TRBD2 for D (5 bases). In germline, CDR1 is MNHEY, CDR2 SVGAGI. The CDR3 totals 12 residues. V lost 2 bases and J lost 4, with 5 bases in between. The CDR3 sequence: CASSYAGETQYF. The CDR3 DNA is TGTGCCAGCAGTTACGCGGGAGAGACCCAGTACTTC.

The rearrangement uses TRBV6-8 and TRBJ2-7, with 7 bases matching TRBD2. J gave up 1 base and V 2 bases, and 5 bases lay outside the gene matches. Germline CDR1 and CDR2: MNHGY and SAAAGT. The CDR3 is made up of 15 amino acids. The CDR3 region is CASSYVTSESYEQYF. The DNA for the CDR3 is TGTGCCAGCAGTTACGTCACTAGCGAGTCCTACGAGCAGTACTTC.

The chain has TRBV4-3 and TRBJ1-1; 7 positions agree with TRBD1. With 4 bases clipped from V and 1 base from J, the junction kept 6 bases outside the gene matches. This CDR3 has 15 amino acids. Germline assignment: CDR1 LGHNA and CDR2 YSLEER. The CDR3 DNA reads as TGCGCCAGCAGCCCGAACGGGACAGAGAACACTGAAGCTTTCTTT. As protein: CASSPNGTENTEAFF.

The rearrangement joins TRBV28 to TRBJ2-7, with D uncertain. Germline V lookup: CDR1 MDHEN, CDR2 SYDVKM. This CDR3 is 11 amino acids long. Trimming took 7 bases from V and 4 from J, leaving 8 bases between them. The CDR3 loop reads CASTSPYEQYF. CDR3 coding DNA: TGTGCCAGCACCTCTCCTTACGAGCAGTACTTC.

The gene calls are TRBV19 and TRBJ1-2; D is undetermined. CDR3 length: 13 amino acids. The germline V gene has CDR1 LNHDA and CDR2 SQIVND (reference sequence). Trimming took 2 bases from V and 4 from J, leaving 8 bases between them. The CDR3 reads CASSIRLPYGYTF. Here the CDR3 DNA reads TGTGCCAGTAGTATAAGACTGCCCTATGGCTACACCTTC.

A few counts support this clone. This chain connects TRBV20-1 to TRBJ1-2; D is unresolved. Deletions cut 7 bases from V and 10 bases from J, with 10 bases between. The CDR3 totals 9 residues. The V gene's germline CDR1 is DFQATT and CDR2 SNEGSKA (reference sequence). The CDR3 DNA reads TGCAGTGGTACTAGTTTCTACACCTTC. Translation: CSGTSFYTF.

This rearrangement joins TRBV5-1 to TRBJ2-1; D might be TRBD2 (6 bases). V was shortened by 0 bases and J by 4 bases, with 11 bases between the two germline ends. This CDR3 comprises 15 residues. CDR1 SGHRS and CDR2 YFSETQ come from the germline V gene. The CDR3 sequence is CASSLEPGGYNEQFF. The CDR3 DNA follows: TGCGCCAGCAGCTTGGAGCCAGGAGGGTACAATGAGCAGTTCTTC.

This chain's CDR3 is CASSLVGREGLSYEQYF. The CDR3 DNA reads TGCGCCAGCAGCTTGGTTGGGCGGGAGGGCCTCTCCTACGAGCAGTACTTC. The genes are TRBV5-1 and TRBJ2-7; the match to TRBD2 covers 9 bases. The CDR3 has 17 amino acids. Germline V gives CDR1 SGHRS, CDR2 YFSETQ. V lost 0 bases, J lost 0 bases, and 7 bases stayed unmatched. Supplemented by reference TRBV5-1 and TRBJ2-7, the full variable domain reads KAGVTQTPRYLIKTRGQQVTLSCSPISGHRSVSWYQQTPGQGLQFLFEYFSETQRNKGNFPGRFSGRQFSNSRSEMNVSTLELGDSALYLCASSLVGREGLSYEQYFGPGTRLTVT.

The chain joins TRBV5-1 to TRBJ2-7; 11 positions agree with TRBD2. Germline V CDR1 and CDR2: SGHRS, YFSETQ. J gave up 6 bases and V 4 bases, and 9 bases lay outside the gene matches. This CDR3 is built from 15 residues. The CDR3 DNA is TGCGCCAGCAGCACCGCTCTAGCGGGGGGAGGCGAGCAGTACTTC. This gives the protein CASSTALAGGGEQYF.

A few counts support this clone. V is TRBV29-1 and J is TRBJ2-3, with 8 bases matching TRBD2. The length of the CDR3 is 13 residues. Trimming took 4 bases from V and 8 from J; bases not matched to a gene: 8. CDR1 and CDR2 from the germline V gene are SQVTM and ANQGSEA. The CDR3 loop reads CSVGGSGGGTQYF. CDR3 in DNA: TGCAGCGTTGGGGGGAGCGGGGGCGGTACGCAGTATTTT.

The chain employs TRBV6-6 and TRBJ2-1; tentatively, D is TRBD2 (5 bases). Trimming removed 2 bases from V and 9 bases from J, with 14 bases in between. This CDR3 spans 14 amino acids. CDR1 MNHNY and CDR2 SVGAGI come from the germline V gene (reference sequence). The CDR3 sequence: CASSYISGSLEQFF. The CDR3 DNA sequence: TGTGCCAGCAGTTACATTTCGGGGTCTCTTGAGCAGTTCTTC.

V gene TRBV10-3 combines with J gene TRBJ1-3; TRBD1 matches at 8 bases. CDR1 is ENHRY and CDR2 is SYGVKD in the germline V gene. The V and J ends lost 2 bases and 4 bases, in that order; junction bases with no gene match: 10. The CDR3 extends over 17 amino acids. The DNA for the CDR3 is TGTGCCATCAGTGAGCCAAGACAGGGGCCGGGGGGAAACACCATATATTTT. Its translation is CAISEPRQGPGGNTIYF.

The J gene is TRBJ2-5, the V gene TRBV6-6; D unclear. This CDR3 has 16 amino acids. CDR1 and CDR2 (germline): MNHNY, SVGAGI (reference sequence). Deletions cut 6 bases from V and 2 bases from J, with 19 bases between. The CDR3 sequence: CASSPLLGLLQETQYF. CDR3 in DNA: TGTGCCAGCAGCCCCCTCTTGGGCCTACTGCAAGAGACCCAGTACTTC.

The chain employs TRBV27 and TRBJ1-6, with TRBD1 identical over 8 bases. The CDR3 covers 13 residues. Per germline, CDR1 MNHEY and CDR2 SMNVEV (reference sequence). Losses at the gene ends were 5 bases for V and 8 bases for J; bases not matched to a gene: 2. The CDR3 here is CASSPGQDSPLHF. Here the CDR3 DNA reads TGTGCCAGCAGTCCGGGACAGGATTCACCCCTCCACTTT.

V gene TRBV5-1 combines with J gene TRBJ2-1; tentative D call: TRBD1 (6 bases). Germline-derived CDR1 and CDR2 are SGHRS and YFSETQ. CDR3 length equals 13 residues. Trimming shortened V by 5 bases and J by 6 bases, and 12 bases separated the two germline ends. The CDR3 nucleotides are TGCGCCAGCAGATACAGGGCGGGCAATGAGCAGTTCTTC. Translated, it gives CASRYRAGNEQFF.

V usage is TRBV18 and J usage is TRBJ2-7, with 10 nucleotides matching TRBD1. Germline CDR1 is KGHSH and CDR2 is LQKENI. Germline trimming cut 6 bases from V and 6 bases from J; bases unmatched to any gene: 11. The CDR3 is 15 amino acids. The CDR3 here is CASSPVTGTGVEQYF. CDR3 coding DNA: TGTGCCAGCTCCCCAGTAACAGGGACAGGGGTCGAGCAGTACTTC. Full variable domain (rest looked up from reference TRBV18 and TRBJ2-7): NAGVMQNPRHLVRRRGQEARLRCSPMKGHSHVYWYRQLPEEGLKFMVYLQKENIIDESGMPKERFSAEFPKEGPSILRIQQVVRGDSAAYFCASSPVTGTGVEQYFGPGTRLTVT.

For this clone: At one of its ends the junction is not consistent with the germline gene, which may arise from a read error. This chain connects TRBV28 to TRBJ1-1; D uncertain. This CDR3 spans 11 amino acids. The germline CDR1 and CDR2 sequences are MDHEN and SYDVKM. CDR3 in DNA: TGTGCCAGCAGTTTCGGCCAGGAACCACTTTTT. Protein: CASSFGQEPLF.

The CDR3 sequence is CASSLRHLEEAFF. CDR3 DNA: TGTGCCAGCAGCTTGAGACACCTCGAAGAAGCTTTCTTT. The V call is TRBV5-7, the J call TRBJ1-1; D not resolved. TRBV5-7 is an ORF; its function is uncertain. Trimming took 1 base from V and 8 from J, leaving 12 bases between them. The CDR3 consists of 13 residues.